The T cell receptor beta chain under discussion was sequenced for a study of technical replicates of blood from a handful of donors. V lost 6 bases and J 14 bases, leaving 5 bases between the germline ends. The CDR3 contains 8 residues. From germline, CDR1 is SNHLY and CDR2 FYNNEI. Assay used: immunoSEQ multiplex PCR; TCRdb lists only in-frame clones, some missing. The sample contains fewer than 90,000 clones, over 90% of which appear only once. Sequencing was performed on T cells isolated from PBMCs. This TCR was sampled from a human donor in good health. The chain is built from TRBV2 and TRBJ2-1; no firm D call. CDR3 nucleotide sequence: TGTGCCAGCAGCCACAAGTTCTTC. This codes for CASSHKFF. The full variable domain, with the rest looked up from reference TRBV2 and TRBJ2-1, is EPEVTQTPSHQVTQMGQEVILRCVPISNHLYFYWYRQILGQKVEFLVSFYNNEISEKSEIFDDQFSVERPDGSNFTLKIRSTKLEDSAMYFCASSHKFFGPGTRLTVL.